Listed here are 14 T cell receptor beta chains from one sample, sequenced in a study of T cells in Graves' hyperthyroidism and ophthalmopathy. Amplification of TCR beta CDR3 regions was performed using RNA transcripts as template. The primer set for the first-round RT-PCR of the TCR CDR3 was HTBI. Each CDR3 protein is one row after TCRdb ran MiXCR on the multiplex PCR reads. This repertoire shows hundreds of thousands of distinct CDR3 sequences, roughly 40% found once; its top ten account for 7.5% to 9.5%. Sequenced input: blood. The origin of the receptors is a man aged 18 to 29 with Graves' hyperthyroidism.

This chain's CDR3 is CASSEARREQETQHF. DNA of the CDR3: TGTGCCAGCAGTGAAGCGCGGAGGGAACAAGAGACCCAGCATTTT. The chain joins TRBV2 to TRBJ1-5; D call uncertain. This CDR3 has 15 residues. The V gene's germline CDR1 is SNHLY and CDR2 FYNNEI. V lost 0 bases, J lost 11 bases, and 17 bases lay in between. The full variable domain, its missing parts supplied by reference TRBV2 and TRBJ1-5, is EPEVTQTPSHQVTQMGQEVILRCVPISNHLYFYWYRQILGQKVEFLVSFYNNEISEKSEIFDDQFSVERPDGSNFTLKIRSTKLEDSAMYFCASSEARREQETQHFGDGTRLSIL.

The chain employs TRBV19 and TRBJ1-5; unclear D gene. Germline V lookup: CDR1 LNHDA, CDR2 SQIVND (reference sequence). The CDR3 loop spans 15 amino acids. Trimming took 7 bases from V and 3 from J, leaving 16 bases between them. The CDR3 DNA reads TGTGCCAGTACCCCCCTCCGGGCCTTCAATCAGCCCCAGCATTTT. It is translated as CASTPLRAFNQPQHF.

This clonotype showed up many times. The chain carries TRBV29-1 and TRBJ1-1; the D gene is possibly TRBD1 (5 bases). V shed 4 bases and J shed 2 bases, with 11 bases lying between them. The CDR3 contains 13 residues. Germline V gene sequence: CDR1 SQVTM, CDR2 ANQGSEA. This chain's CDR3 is CSVVARGNTEAFF. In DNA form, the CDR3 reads TGCAGCGTTGTAGCCCGGGGCAACACTGAAGCTTTCTTT.

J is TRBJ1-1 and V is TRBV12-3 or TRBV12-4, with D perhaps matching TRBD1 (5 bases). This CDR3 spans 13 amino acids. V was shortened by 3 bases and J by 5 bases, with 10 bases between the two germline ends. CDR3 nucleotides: TGTGCCAGCAGTTTTGCAGGGAAGACTGAAGCTTTCTTT. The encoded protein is CASSFAGKTEAFF.

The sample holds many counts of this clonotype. CDR3: CASRDFLTGELFF. The CDR3 nucleotides are TGTGCCTCCCGGGACTTCCTCACCGGGGAGCTGTTTTTT. J is TRBJ2-2 and V is TRBV10-3; the D gene is possibly TRBD2 (6 bases). The V gene's germline CDR1 is ENHRY and CDR2 SYGVKD. The CDR3 has 13 residues. V was shortened by 11 bases and J by 4 bases, with 14 bases between the two germline ends.

CDR3 amino acids: CSVAGDGTEAFF. The CDR3 DNA is TGCAGCGTTGCTGGGGATGGCACTGAAGCTTTCTTT. This chain joins TRBV29-1 and TRBJ1-1; D is unresolved. In germline, CDR1 is SQVTM, CDR2 ANQGSEA. There are 12 residues in the CDR3. V was shortened by 4 bases and J by 4 bases, with 10 bases between the two germline ends. Based on the CDR3 plus reference TRBV29-1 and TRBJ1-1, the full variable domain is SAVISQKPSRDICQRGTSLTIQCQVDSQVTMMFWYRQQPGQSLTLIATANQGSEATYESGFVIDKFPISRPNLTFSTLTVSNMSPEDSSIYLCSVAGDGTEAFFGQGTRLTVV.

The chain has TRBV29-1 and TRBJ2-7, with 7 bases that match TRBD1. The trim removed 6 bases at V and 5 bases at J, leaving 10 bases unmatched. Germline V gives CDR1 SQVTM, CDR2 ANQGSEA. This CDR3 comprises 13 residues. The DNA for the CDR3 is TGCAGCGTGGAATCCGGGACAGATAACGAGCAGTACTTC. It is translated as CSVESGTDNEQYF.

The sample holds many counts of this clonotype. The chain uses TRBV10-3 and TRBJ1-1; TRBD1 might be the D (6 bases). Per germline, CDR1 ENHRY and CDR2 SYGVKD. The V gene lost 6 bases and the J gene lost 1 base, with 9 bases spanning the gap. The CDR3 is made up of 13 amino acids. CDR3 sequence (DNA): TGTGCCATCAGGAAGACAGGGAACACTGAAGCTTTCTTT. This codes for CAIRKTGNTEAFF.

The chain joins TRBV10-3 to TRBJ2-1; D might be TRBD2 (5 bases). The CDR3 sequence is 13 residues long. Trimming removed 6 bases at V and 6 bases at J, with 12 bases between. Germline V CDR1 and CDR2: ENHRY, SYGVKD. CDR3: CAIREVKGNEQFF. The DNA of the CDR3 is TGTGCCATCAGGGAGGTCAAAGGCAATGAGCAGTTCTTC.

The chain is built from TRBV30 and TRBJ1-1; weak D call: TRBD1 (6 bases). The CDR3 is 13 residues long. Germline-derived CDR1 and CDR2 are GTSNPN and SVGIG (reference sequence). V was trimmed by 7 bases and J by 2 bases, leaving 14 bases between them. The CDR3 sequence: CAYGQSFNTEAFF. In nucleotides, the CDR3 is TGTGCCTATGGACAGTCTTTCAACACTGAAGCTTTCTTT. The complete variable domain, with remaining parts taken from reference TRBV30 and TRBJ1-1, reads SQTIHQWPATLVQPVGSPLSLECTVEGTSNPNLYWYRQAAGRGLQLLFYSVGIGQISSEVPQNLSASRPQDRQFILSSKKLLLSDSGFYLCAYGQSFNTEAFFGQGTRLTVV.

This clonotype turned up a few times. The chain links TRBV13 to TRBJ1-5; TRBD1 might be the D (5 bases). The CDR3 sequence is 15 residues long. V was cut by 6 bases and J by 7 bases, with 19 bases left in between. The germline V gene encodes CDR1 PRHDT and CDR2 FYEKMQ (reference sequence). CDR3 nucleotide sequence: TGTGCCAGCAGTTTATCGCATGGGGCGGAACAGCCCCAGCATTTT. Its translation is CASSLSHGAEQPQHF.

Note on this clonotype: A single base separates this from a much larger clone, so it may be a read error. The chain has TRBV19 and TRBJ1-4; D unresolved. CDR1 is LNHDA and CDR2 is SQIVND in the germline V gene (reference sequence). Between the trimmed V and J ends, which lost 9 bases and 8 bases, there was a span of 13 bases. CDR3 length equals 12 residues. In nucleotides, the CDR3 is TGTGCCAGCCGCCGGGAGGGAGAAAAACTGTTTTTT. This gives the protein CASRREGEKLFF.

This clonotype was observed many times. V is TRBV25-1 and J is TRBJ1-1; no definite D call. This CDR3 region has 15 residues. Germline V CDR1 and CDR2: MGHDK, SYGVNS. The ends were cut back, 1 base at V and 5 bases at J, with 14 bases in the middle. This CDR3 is CASSESAVGGTEAFF. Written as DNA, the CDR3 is TGTGCCAGCAGTGAATCAGCTGTCGGTGGAACTGAAGCTTTCTTT.

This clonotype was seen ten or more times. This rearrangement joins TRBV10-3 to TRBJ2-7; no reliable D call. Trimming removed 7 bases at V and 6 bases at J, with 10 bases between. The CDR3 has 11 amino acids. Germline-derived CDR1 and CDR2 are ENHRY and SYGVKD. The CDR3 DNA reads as TGTGCCATCAATAAGTCAGGCGAGCAGTACTTC. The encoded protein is CAINKSGEQYF.